The clone carrying this T cell receptor (beta chain) was seen a handful of times. The CDR3 runs to 15 residues. Germline V gene lookup returns CDR1 MNHNS and CDR2 SASEGT. The V and J ends lost 1 base and 4 bases respectively, with 11 bases between them. The record originates from a study of T cells in Graves' hyperthyroidism and ophthalmopathy. Hyperthyroidism of Graves' type that showed no ophthalmopathy progression within 18 months was stable. Amplification of TCR beta CDR3 regions was performed using RNA transcripts as template. RT-PCR in the first round (using the HTBI primer set) targeted the TCR CDR3. MiXCR, applied by TCRdb to the multiplex PCR reads, yields one record per CDR3 protein. The repertoire includes around 480,000 distinct CDR3 sequences, about an eighth of them detected once, and 15% to 20% sits in the top ten.

This clonotype was sampled from a woman aged 18-35 years with Graves' hyperthyroidism. The sample taken for sequencing was blood. The V call is TRBV6-1, the J call TRBJ1-5; D is ambiguous. The CDR3 sequence is CASSEVSGFNQPQHF. CDR3 nucleotide sequence: TGTGCCAGCAGTGAAGTTTCAGGCTTTAATCAGCCCCAGCATTTT.